The 29 T cell receptor beta chains presented below share a single source sample, sequenced in a study of cytomegalovirus exposure and HLA in healthy donors. Use of 60 Vbeta and 13 Jbeta primers characterized the PCR. Generated by immunoSEQ multiplex PCR, the TCRdb table keeps only in-frame clones and is missing some. The top ten clones hold about 5% of a sample with some 95,000 clones, 60% to 85% of them seen once. Sequenced: PBMCs. All receptors come from a middle-aged woman in good health and CMV-seronegative.

This clone was seen once. The chain is built from TRBV2 and TRBJ1-6, with D tentatively TRBD1 (6 bases). Germline V gene sequence: CDR1 SNHLY, CDR2 FYNNEI. CDR3 length: 14 residues. V gave up 4 bases and J gave up 5 bases, with 9 bases separating them. The CDR3 is CASSGQVDNSPLHF. CDR3 nucleotides: TGTGCCAGCAGTGGACAGGTAGATAATTCACCCCTCCACTTT.

Concerning this clone itself: Other nucleotide sequences from this sample produce the same CDR3. The J gene is TRBJ2-3, the V gene TRBV6-4; 14 bases agree with TRBD2. With V trimmed by 6 bases and J by 1 base, 3 bases remained unmatched. The CDR3 runs 16 residues. The germline gives CDR1 MRHNA, CDR2 SNTAGT. This chain's CDR3 is CASSGTSGGGTDTQYF. CDR3 nucleotide sequence: TGTGCCAGCAGCGGGACTAGCGGGGGAGGCACAGATACGCAGTATTTT.

The chain uses TRBV15 and TRBJ1-2, with D possibly being TRBD1 (6 bases). V lost 0 bases to trimming and J lost 8 bases, with 13 bases between them. Germline lookup yields CDR1 LNHNV and CDR2 YYDKDF (reference sequence). The CDR3 loop spans 14 amino acids. CDR3 sequence (DNA): TGTGCCACCAGCAGAGAGGGAACAGGGACCGGCTACACCTTC. This codes for CATSREGTGTGYTF.

This clone was observed a single time. Here the CDR3 DNA reads TGTGCCAGCAGCTATCGGAGGACAGGGGGAGCAACTAATGAAAAACTGTTTTTT. It encodes CASSYRRTGGATNEKLFF. This sequence joins TRBV5-6 and TRBJ1-4, with TRBD1 identical over 10 bases. The CDR3 has 18 amino acids. The germline V gene encodes CDR1 SGHDT and CDR2 YYEEEE. The V and J ends lost 3 bases and 0 bases, in that order; junction bases with no gene match: 8.

The chain links TRBV29-1 to TRBJ2-3; TRBD1 is a possible D gene (6 bases). V was trimmed by 2 bases and J by 4 bases, leaving 19 bases between them. CDR1 and CDR2 from the germline V gene are SQVTM and ANQGSEA. This CDR3 spans 16 amino acids. The CDR3, as DNA: TGCAGCGTTGAAAGGTTTTCTACAGGGCGGGCAGATACGCAGTATTTT. Its protein product is CSVERFSTGRADTQYF.

V and J are TRBV6-4 and TRBJ2-2; possible D gene TRBD1, 5 bases. The CDR3 loop spans 16 amino acids. Germline V gives CDR1 MRHNA, CDR2 SNTAGT. V lost 5 bases and J lost 0, with 13 bases in between. CDR3 protein: CASSTQGNSNTGELFF. The CDR3 DNA reads TGTGCCAGCAGTACGCAGGGTAACTCGAACACCGGGGAGCTGTTTTTT.

This clone was detected only once. The chain combines TRBV6-5 with TRBJ1-3; D unresolved. The V gene lost 0 bases and the J gene lost 4 bases, with 13 bases spanning the gap. Germline CDR1 is MNHEY and CDR2 is SVGAGI. CDR3 size: 16 residues. The CDR3 is CASSYSGEGVGNTIYF. The CDR3 region has the DNA TGTGCCAGCAGTTACTCCGGGGAAGGAGTAGGAAACACCATATATTTT.

The J gene is TRBJ2-7, the V gene TRBV9, with 7 bases aligning to TRBD2. Looked up from germline, CDR1 is SGDLS and CDR2 is YYNGEE. The CDR3 runs to 16 residues. J was trimmed by 3 bases and V by 0 bases; bases with no gene match: 9. CDR3 nucleotide sequence: TGTGCCAGCAGCGTAGGGGAGGTAGCGGGCATCTACGAGCAGTACTTC. Residues: CASSVGEVAGIYEQYF.

The chain uses TRBV5-1 and TRBJ2-3; D is unresolved. The CDR3 extends over 15 amino acids. Germline lookup yields CDR1 SGHRS and CDR2 YFSETQ. V was shortened by 4 bases and J by 4 bases, with 16 bases between the two germline ends. CDR3 residues: CASSLSRAPADTQYF. CDR3 in DNA: TGCGCCAGCAGCCTCTCGCGAGCTCCGGCAGATACGCAGTATTTT.

The genes are TRBV5-6 and TRBJ1-5; no reliable D call. The V gene lost 0 bases and the J gene lost 7 bases, with 11 bases spanning the gap. Germline CDR1 reads SGHDT; CDR2 reads YYEEEE. CDR3 size: 14 residues. CDR3 loop: CASSLGSYPQPQHF. CDR3 bases: TGTGCCAGCAGCTTGGGTTCTTATCCGCAGCCCCAGCATTTT.

The chain has TRBV27 and TRBJ2-7, with 9 bases identical to TRBD1. CDR1 MNHEY and CDR2 SMNVEV come from the germline V gene (reference sequence). The junction had 3 bases not matched to a gene; V was cut back by 5 bases and J by 1 base. The length of the CDR3 is 14 residues. The DNA of the CDR3 is TGTGCCAGCAGTGGACAGGGGACATCCTACGAGCAGTACTTC. This encodes CASSGQGTSYEQYF.

V is TRBV7-6 and J is TRBJ2-1; 7 bases are shared with TRBD2. J lost 8 bases, V lost 5 bases, and 3 bases had no gene match. This CDR3 comprises 12 residues. The germline gives CDR1 SGHVS, CDR2 FNYEAQ. The CDR3 region is CASSRTSDEQFF. The CDR3 DNA reads as TGTGCCAGCAGCCGTACTAGCGATGAGCAGTTCTTC.

This clone was seen only a few times. The rearrangement uses TRBV6-4 and TRBJ2-2; 7 positions agree with TRBD1. CDR1 is MRHNA and CDR2 is SNTAGT in the germline V gene. After removal of 3 bases from V and 3 bases from J, the junction contained 1 base not matched to a gene. The CDR3 loop spans 14 amino acids. The CDR3 loop reads CASSEGTDTGELFF. The CDR3 DNA sequence: TGTGCCAGCAGTGAGGGGACAGACACCGGGGAGCTGTTTTTT.

This clone appeared once. The chain employs TRBV7-2 and TRBJ2-3; D is undetermined. This CDR3 has 15 amino acids. Germline loops: CDR1 SGHTA, CDR2 FQGNSA. Trimming stripped 0 bases from V and 1 base from J, with 8 bases between. The CDR3 nucleotides read TGTGCCAGCAGCTTAGCCACAGTGGGCACAGATACGCAGTATTTT. Its translation: CASSLATVGTDTQYF.

The CDR3 region is CASSFRVTNEKLFF. The CDR3 coding sequence is TGTGCCAGCAGCTTCAGGGTAACTAATGAAAAACTGTTTTTT. The gene calls are TRBV7-8 and TRBJ1-4; a weak D match, TRBD1 (5 bases). Per the germline V gene, CDR1 is SGHVS and CDR2 is FQNEAQ. The ends were cut back, 3 bases at V and 1 base at J, with 6 bases in the middle. CDR3 length: 14 residues.

The chain carries TRBV19 and TRBJ1-6; the D is unclear. Trimming removed 3 bases from V and 10 bases from J, with 7 bases in between. This CDR3 contains 12 residues. Germline loops: CDR1 LNHDA, CDR2 SQIVND (reference sequence). Here the CDR3 DNA reads TGTGCCAGTAGTATCCAGAACTCACCCCTCCACTTT. Its protein is CASSIQNSPLHF.

The V call is TRBV7-2, the J call TRBJ1-4, with D perhaps matching TRBD1 (6 bases). This CDR3 is built from 17 residues. V gave up 5 bases and J gave up 10 bases, with 26 bases separating them. The germline V gene encodes CDR1 SGHTA and CDR2 FQGNSA. The CDR3 nucleotides read TGTGCCAGCAGCCCAAGATCCCCCTTAGGGGGAGGGGGAAAACTGTTTTTT. Its translation: CASSPRSPLGGGGKLFF.

This rearrangement joins TRBV6-5 to TRBJ2-7; 9 bases match TRBD1. The CDR3 totals 15 residues. Germline trimming cut 6 bases from V and 0 bases from J; bases unmatched to any gene: 6. Germline V gene data show CDR1 as MNHEY and CDR2 as SVGAGI. CDR3 nucleotide sequence: TGTGCCAGCAGCAACAGGGGGCGCAGCTCCTACGAGCAGTACTTC. Protein product: CASSNRGRSSYEQYF.

The V call is TRBV5-6, the J call TRBJ1-1, with TRBD1 as a possible D gene (6 bases). Germline V gene lookup returns CDR1 SGHDT and CDR2 YYEEEE. The V end lost 0 bases, the J end lost 3 bases, and 15 bases lay between the germline ends. The CDR3 covers 16 residues. The CDR3 loop reads CASSLVPGGADTEAFF. For the CDR3, the DNA is TGTGCCAGCAGCTTGGTACCGGGGGGCGCAGACACTGAAGCTTTCTTT.

The genes are TRBV6-5 and TRBJ2-2, with a weak D call TRBD1 (5 bases). Between the trimmed V and J ends, which lost 6 bases and 5 bases, there was a span of 16 bases. There are 15 residues in the CDR3. In germline, CDR1 is MNHEY, CDR2 SVGAGI. The CDR3, as DNA: TGTGCCAGCAGGTTTCAGGGTAAAGATACCGGGGAGCTGTTTTTT. Encoded protein: CASRFQGKDTGELFF.

The chain combines TRBV18 with TRBJ1-1; 8 positions agree with TRBD1. The ends lost 2 bases at V and 2 bases at J; junction bases unmatched: 4. Looked up from germline, CDR1 is KGHSH and CDR2 is LQKENI. The CDR3 contains 15 residues. This CDR3 reads CASSPVGQGNTEAFF. In DNA, the CDR3 is TGTGCCAGCTCACCAGTCGGACAGGGTAACACTGAAGCTTTCTTT.

The genes are TRBV9 and TRBJ1-1; D is possibly TRBD1 (5 bases). This CDR3 has 14 residues. V was shortened by 6 bases and J by 0 bases, with 12 bases between the two germline ends. Germline V gene data show CDR1 as SGDLS and CDR2 as YYNGEE. CDR3 in DNA: TGTGCCAGCACCCCCCGGGGGTTGAACACTGAAGCTTTCTTT. Translating gives CASTPRGLNTEAFF.

This clone has just a few counts. V usage is TRBV4-1 and J usage is TRBJ1-2; TRBD1 aligns across 7 bases. V was pared by 4 bases and J by 5 bases, with 10 bases of the junction left unmatched. CDR3 length: 15 residues. Germline V gene lookup returns CDR1 MGHRA and CDR2 YSYEKL. In DNA, the CDR3 is TGCGCCAGCAGCCCAACCACAGGGGAAGGGTATGGCTACACCTTC. It translates to CASSPTTGEGYGYTF.

The V call is TRBV18, the J call TRBJ2-3; TRBD2 matches 12 bases. The CDR3 totals 19 residues. Germline V gene sequence: CDR1 KGHSH, CDR2 LQKENI. Trimming removed 3 bases from V and 3 bases from J; junction bases left unmatched: 13. The CDR3 DNA follows: TGTGCCAGCTCACCGGCAAGTTGGACTAGCGGGGTAACGACAGATACGCAGTATTTT. Translated: CASSPASWTSGVTTDTQYF.

In its sample, this clone was seen a few times. The chain is built from TRBV14 and TRBJ2-3; no firm D call. CDR1 SGHDN and CDR2 FVKESK come from the germline V gene. The ends were cut back, 1 base at V and 5 bases at J, with 4 bases in the middle. The CDR3 loop spans 12 amino acids. The CDR3 sequence: CASSQVRDTQYF. The CDR3 bases are TGTGCCAGCAGCCAAGTCAGAGATACGCAGTATTTT.

The gene calls are TRBV5-1 and TRBJ1-1; D not resolved. CDR1 and CDR2 from the germline V gene are SGHRS and YFSETQ. The V end was cut by 0 bases, the J end by 5 bases, with 8 bases between. The CDR3 has 13 residues. The CDR3 here is CASSLVDGTEAFF. The CDR3 bases are TGCGCCAGCAGCTTGGTTGACGGGACTGAAGCTTTCTTT.

The V gene is TRBV30, the J gene TRBJ1-4; no firm D call. Trimming took off 1 base at V and 12 bases at J, with 12 bases between the two ends. CDR3 length equals 12 residues. Germline loops: CDR1 GTSNPN, CDR2 SVGIG (reference sequence). CDR3 DNA: TGTGCCTGGAGTGATCAGTTGAGGGAACTGTTTTTT. Translation gives CAWSDQLRELFF.

This chain links TRBV4-1 with TRBJ1-5, with a possible D match to TRBD1 (5 bases). The CDR3 runs 15 residues. Per the germline V gene, CDR1 is MGHRA and CDR2 is YSYEKL. Deletions cut 1 base from V and 4 bases from J, with 11 bases between. CDR3 nucleotide sequence: TGCGCCAGCAGCCAAGGCCGGGGGAGGAATCAGCCCCAGCATTTT. This encodes CASSQGRGRNQPQHF.

The chain employs TRBV27 and TRBJ2-5; 11 bases fit TRBD2. The CDR3 has 17 residues. V was pared by 1 base and J by 1 base, with 5 bases of the junction left unmatched. Germline loops: CDR1 MNHEY, CDR2 SMNVEV (reference sequence). The DNA for the CDR3 is TGTGCCAGCAGTTTATTTGCTAGCGGGGGGCCCCAAGAGACCCAGTACTTC. Translated, it gives CASSLFASGGPQETQYF.